A selection of T cell receptor beta chains follows, all from one sample in a study of blood T cell repertoires in COVID-19. Assay: immunoSEQ multiplex PCR; the TCRdb copy retains only in-frame clones and omits some. This sample has about 300,000 clones, with approximately 84% found just once. The sequenced sample consisted of peripheral blood. The origin of the receptors is a human donor with COVID-19, enrolled during active disease. The donor label of this sample is uncertain. Each CDR3 is given with its conserved first and last residue. A D gene is named only where the DNA matches it firmly. Clone size is stated in some rows and not others, as once, few, many or a class when expanded.

v_call	j_call	clone_size	d_call	cdr3_aa	cdr3_nt
TRBV19	TRBJ1-6	NA	NA	CASRDRTNSPLHF	TGTGCCAGCCGAGACAGGACCAATTCACCCCTCCACTTT
TRBV15	TRBJ2-3	NA	NA	CATSRDVDTQYF	TGTGCCACCAGCAGAGACGTAGATACGCAGTATTTT
TRBV4-1	TRBJ2-3	NA	TRBD1	CASSLLGTGAPDTQYF	TGCGCCAGCAGTCTTCTCGGGACAGGGGCCCCAGATACGCAGTATTTT
TRBV28	TRBJ2-7	NA	NA	CASSPNRDWDEQYF	TGTGCCAGCAGCCCTAACAGGGATTGGGACGAGCAGTACTTC
TRBV19	TRBJ1-4	NA	TRBD1	CASRDRNFATNEKLFF	TGTGCCAGTAGGGACAGGAATTTTGCAACTAATGAAAAACTGTTTTTT
TRBV7-2	TRBJ1-2	NA	NA	CASSLWVGGLGDYTF	TGTGCCAGCAGCTTATGGGTCGGGGGGCTGGGTGACTACACCTTC
TRBV6-1	TRBJ1-5	NA	TRBD1	CASSEGDRDYSNQPQHF	TGTGCCAGCAGTGAAGGGGACAGGGATTATAGCAATCAGCCCCAGCATTTT
TRBV6-5	TRBJ1-1	NA	NA	CASSYQVDTEAFF	TGTGCCAGCAGTTATCAGGTAGACACTGAAGCTTTCTTT
TRBV5-1	TRBJ1-4	NA	TRBD1	CASSPGTDEKLFF	TGCGCCAGCAGTCCCGGGACAGATGAAAAACTGTTTTTT
TRBV30	TRBJ1-2	NA	NA	CAWSVQYGYTF	TGTGCCTGGAGTGTACAGTATGGCTACACCTTC
TRBV9	TRBJ2-7	NA	NA	CASSPRADFFNEQYF	TGTGCCAGCTCTCCGAGAGCGGACTTTTTTAACGAGCAGTACTTC
TRBV7-2	TRBJ2-2	NA	NA	CASSLAALASGTGELFF	TGTGCCAGCAGCTTAGCGGCCCTAGCGTCGGGCACCGGGGAGCTGTTTTTT
TRBV29-1	TRBJ1-1	many	TRBD1	CSVAGTGSFAEAFF	TGCAGCGTTGCCGGGACAGGGTCTTTCGCTGAAGCTTTCTTT
TRBV24-1	TRBJ1-1	NA	NA	CATSDPDTEAFF	TGTGCCACCAGTGACCCGGACACTGAAGCTTTCTTT
TRBV28	TRBJ1-2	NA	TRBD1	CASSPPRQGAAYGYTF	TGTGCCAGCAGTCCACCCCGACAGGGGGCGGCCTATGGCTACACCTTC
TRBV19	TRBJ2-3	NA	NA	CASSIDQASGWYF	TGTGCCAGTAGTATAGATCAGGCGAGCGGGTGGTATTTT
TRBV9	TRBJ2-3	NA	TRBD2	CASSVGGRAPDTQYF	TGTGCCAGCAGCGTAGGCGGGAGGGCCCCAGATACGCAGTATTTT
TRBV10-3	TRBJ1-1	once	NA	CAIKVGSERSTEAFF	TGTGCCATCAAGGTCGGGTCAGAGAGATCCACTGAAGCTTTCTTT
TRBV5-1	TRBJ2-3	NA	NA	CASSLVAGTDTQYF	TGCGCCAGCAGCTTGGTGGCAGGCACAGATACGCAGTATTTT
TRBV10-3	TRBJ2-1	NA	NA	CAISVGTSGLEQFF	TGTGCCATCAGTGTGGGGACTTCCGGGCTGGAGCAGTTCTTC
TRBV30	TRBJ1-1	NA	NA	CAWSRLSKTEAFF	TGTGCCTGGAGCAGACTTAGTAAAACTGAAGCTTTCTTT
TRBV4-3	TRBJ2-1	NA	TRBD2	CASSQGTSGAAYNEQFF	TGCGCCAGCAGCCAAGGGACTAGCGGGGCTGCCTACAATGAGCAGTTCTTC
TRBV4-3	TRBJ1-1	NA	NA	CASSQVAAANTEAFF	TGCGCCAGCAGCCAAGTAGCGGCAGCGAACACTGAAGCTTTCTTT
TRBV9	TRBJ2-1	NA	TRBD2	CASSVLPTGALAGGSYNEQFF	TGTGCCAGCAGCGTGCTCCCCACGGGGGCGCTTGCGGGAGGGTCCTACAATGAGCAGTTCTTC
TRBV10-3	TRBJ2-3	few	TRBD1	CAISVQGAGDTQYF	TGTGCCATCAGTGTACAGGGGGCTGGAGATACGCAGTATTTT
TRBV4-1	TRBJ2-3	once	TRBD2	CASRMASGKRRQQDTQYF	TGCGCCTCGCGGATGGCTAGCGGGAAGAGGAGGCAACAAGATACGCAGTATTTT
TRBV7-2	TRBJ1-5	NA	TRBD1	CASSVRTGAGQPQHF	TGTGCCAGCAGCGTAAGGACAGGGGCTGGGCAGCCCCAGCATTTT
TRBV29-1	TRBJ2-7	NA	NA	CSVESPWGDTYEQYF	TGCAGCGTTGAATCTCCGTGGGGGGATACCTACGAGCAGTACTTC
TRBV27	TRBJ2-7	NA	TRBD2	CASSPDSGRAGGEQYF	TGTGCCAGCAGCCCCGATAGCGGGAGGGCCGGAGGAGAGCAGTACTTC